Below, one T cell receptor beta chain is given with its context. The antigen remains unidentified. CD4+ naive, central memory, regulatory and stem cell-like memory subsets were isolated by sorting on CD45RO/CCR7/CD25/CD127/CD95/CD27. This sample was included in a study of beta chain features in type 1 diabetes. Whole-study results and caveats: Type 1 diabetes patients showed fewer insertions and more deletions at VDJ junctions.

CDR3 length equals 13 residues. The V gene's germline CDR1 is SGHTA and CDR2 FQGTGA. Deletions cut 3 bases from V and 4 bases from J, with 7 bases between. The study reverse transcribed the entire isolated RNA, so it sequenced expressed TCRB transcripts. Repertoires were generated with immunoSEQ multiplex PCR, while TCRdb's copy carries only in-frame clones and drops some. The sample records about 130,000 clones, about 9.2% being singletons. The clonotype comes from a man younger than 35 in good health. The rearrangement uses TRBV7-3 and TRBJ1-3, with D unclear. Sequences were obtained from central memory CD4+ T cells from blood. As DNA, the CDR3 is TGTGCCAGCAGCTTTGGCGGAGGAAACACCATATATTTT. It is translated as CASSFGGGNTIYF.